This TCR beta chain was sequenced in a study of cytomegalovirus exposure and HLA in healthy donors. This clone was seen only once. Deletions cut 3 bases from V and 2 bases from J, with 14 bases between. Germline V lookup: CDR1 LGHNA, CDR2 YNFKEQ. The CDR3 covers 15 residues. In the PCR, 60 Vbeta and 13 Jbeta primers were used. Sequencing was performed with immunoSEQ multiplex PCR; in TCRdb, only in-frame clones are kept and a portion is missing. The profile shows approximately 73,000 clones, over 70% of them singletons. This TCR was recovered from a woman aged 40 to 55 in good health and CMV-seropositive. Sequencing was carried out using PBMCs. The chain joins TRBV4-2 to TRBJ2-7, with a possible D match to TRBD2 (5 bases). This chain's CDR3 is CASSQLRDLPYEQYF. CDR3 sequence (DNA): TGTGCCAGCAGCCAGCTGAGGGATCTCCCCTACGAGCAGTACTTC.